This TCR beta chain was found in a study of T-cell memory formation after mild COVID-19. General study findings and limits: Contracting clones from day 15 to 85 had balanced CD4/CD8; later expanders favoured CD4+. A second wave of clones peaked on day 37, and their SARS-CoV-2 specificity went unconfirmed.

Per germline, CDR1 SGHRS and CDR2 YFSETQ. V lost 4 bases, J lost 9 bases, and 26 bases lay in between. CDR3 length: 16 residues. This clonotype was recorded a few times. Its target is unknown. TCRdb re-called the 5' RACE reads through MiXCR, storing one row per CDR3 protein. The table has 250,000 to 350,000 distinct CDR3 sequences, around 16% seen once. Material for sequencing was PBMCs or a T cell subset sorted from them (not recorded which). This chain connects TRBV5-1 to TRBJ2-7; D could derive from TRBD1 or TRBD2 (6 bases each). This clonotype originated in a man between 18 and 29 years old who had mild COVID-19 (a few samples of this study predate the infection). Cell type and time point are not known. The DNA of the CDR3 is TGCGCCAGCAGCGAGGGGGGCACTAGCCTTTCTAGGGGGCAGTACTTC. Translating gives CASSEGGTSLSRGQYF.